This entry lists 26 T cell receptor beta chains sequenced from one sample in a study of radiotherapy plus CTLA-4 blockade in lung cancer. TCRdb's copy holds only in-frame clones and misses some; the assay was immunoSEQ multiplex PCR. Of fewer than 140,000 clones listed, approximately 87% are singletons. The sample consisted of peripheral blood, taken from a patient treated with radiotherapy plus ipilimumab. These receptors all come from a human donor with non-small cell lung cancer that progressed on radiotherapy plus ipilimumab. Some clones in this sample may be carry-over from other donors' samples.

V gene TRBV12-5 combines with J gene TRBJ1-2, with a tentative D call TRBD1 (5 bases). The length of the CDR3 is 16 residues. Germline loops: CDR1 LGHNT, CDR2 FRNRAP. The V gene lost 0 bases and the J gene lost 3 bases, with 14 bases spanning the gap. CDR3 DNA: TGTGCTAGTGGTTTGGTACAGTATAGGGGATACTATGGCTACACCTTC. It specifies CASGLVQYRGYYGYTF.

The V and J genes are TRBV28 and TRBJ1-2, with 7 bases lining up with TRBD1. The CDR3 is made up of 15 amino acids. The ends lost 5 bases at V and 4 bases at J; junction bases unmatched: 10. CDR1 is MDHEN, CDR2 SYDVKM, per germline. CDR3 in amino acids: CASSPGGDGIYGYTF. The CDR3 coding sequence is TGTGCCAGCAGTCCAGGGGGGGACGGCATCTATGGCTACACCTTC.

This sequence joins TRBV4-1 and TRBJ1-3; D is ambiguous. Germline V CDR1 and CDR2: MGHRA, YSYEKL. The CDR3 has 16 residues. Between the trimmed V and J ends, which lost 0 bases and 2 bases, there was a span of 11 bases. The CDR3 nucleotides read TGCGCCAGCAGCCAAGATTTCATAGCCGCTGGAAACACCATATATTTT. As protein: CASSQDFIAAGNTIYF.

The CDR3 region is CASSQGTSTAYSYEQYF. Here the CDR3 DNA reads TGTGCCAGCAGCCAAGGGACCTCCACAGCCTACTCCTACGAGCAGTACTTC. This sequence joins TRBV5-5 and TRBJ2-7; the D gene could be TRBD1 or TRBD2 (5 bases each). Germline assignment: CDR1 SGHKS and CDR2 YYEKEE (reference sequence). The CDR3 has 17 amino acids. Trimming cost V 4 bases and J 0 bases, with 20 bases left between them.

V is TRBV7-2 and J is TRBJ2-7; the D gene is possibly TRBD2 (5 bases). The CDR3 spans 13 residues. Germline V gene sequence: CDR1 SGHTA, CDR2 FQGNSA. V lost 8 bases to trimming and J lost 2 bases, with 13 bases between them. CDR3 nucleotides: TGTGCCAGCGGGCGGGCGAAGGCCTACGAGCAGTACTTC. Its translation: CASGRAKAYEQYF. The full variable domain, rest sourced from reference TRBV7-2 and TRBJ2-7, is GAGVSQSPSNKVTEKGKDVELRCDPISGHTALYWYRQSLGQGLEFLIYFQGNSAPDKSGLPSDRFSAERTGGSVSTLTIQRTQQEDSAVYLCASGRAKAYEQYFGPGTRLTVT.

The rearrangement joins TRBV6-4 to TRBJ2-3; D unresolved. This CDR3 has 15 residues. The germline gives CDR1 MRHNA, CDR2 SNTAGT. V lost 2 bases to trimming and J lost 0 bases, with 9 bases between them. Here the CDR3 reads CASSDGISSTDTQYF. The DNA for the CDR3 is TGTGCCAGCAGTGACGGGATATCTAGCACAGATACGCAGTATTTT.

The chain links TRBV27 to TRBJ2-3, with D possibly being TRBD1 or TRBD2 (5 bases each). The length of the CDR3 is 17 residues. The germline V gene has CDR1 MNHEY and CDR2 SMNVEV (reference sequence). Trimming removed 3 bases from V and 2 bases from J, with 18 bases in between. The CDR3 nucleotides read TGTGCCAGCAGTTTGGGGCCCTCGGGGACCGTCACAGATACGCAGTATTTT. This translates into CASSLGPSGTVTDTQYF.

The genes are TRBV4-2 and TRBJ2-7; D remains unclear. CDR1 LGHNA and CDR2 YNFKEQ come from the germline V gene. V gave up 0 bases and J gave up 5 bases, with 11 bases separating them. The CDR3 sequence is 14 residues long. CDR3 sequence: CASSQEGFGHEQYF. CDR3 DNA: TGTGCCAGCAGCCAAGAGGGGTTCGGCCACGAGCAGTACTTC.

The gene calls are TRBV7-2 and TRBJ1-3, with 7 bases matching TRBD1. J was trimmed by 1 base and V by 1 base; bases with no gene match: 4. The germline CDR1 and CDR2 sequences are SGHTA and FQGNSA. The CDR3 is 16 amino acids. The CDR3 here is CASSLVGRGSGNTIYF. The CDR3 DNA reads TGTGCCAGCAGCTTAGTGGGCAGGGGGTCTGGAAACACCATATATTTT.

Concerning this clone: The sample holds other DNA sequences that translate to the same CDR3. The CDR3 region has the DNA TGTGCCAGCAGTAAAGTACAGGGTAGTGGCTCTGAAGCTTTCTTT. The encoded protein is CASSKVQGSGSEAFF. The chain uses TRBV6-6 and TRBJ1-1; possible D gene TRBD1, 6 bases. Germline V gene data show CDR1 as MNHNY and CDR2 as SVGAGI (reference sequence). Deletions cut 5 bases from V and 6 bases from J, with 19 bases between. The CDR3 is 15 amino acids.

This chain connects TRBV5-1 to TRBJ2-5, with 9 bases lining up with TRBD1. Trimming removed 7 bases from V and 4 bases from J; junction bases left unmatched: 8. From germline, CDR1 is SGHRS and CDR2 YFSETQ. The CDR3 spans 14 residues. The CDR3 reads CASCWGQGTETQYF. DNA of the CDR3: TGCGCCAGCTGCTGGGGACAGGGAACAGAGACCCAGTACTTC.

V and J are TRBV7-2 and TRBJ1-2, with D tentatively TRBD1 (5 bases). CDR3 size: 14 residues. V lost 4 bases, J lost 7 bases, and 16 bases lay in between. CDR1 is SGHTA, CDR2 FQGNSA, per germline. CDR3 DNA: TGTGCCAGCAGCTGGTATGGGACCCGGCCTGGCTACACCTTC. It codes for CASSWYGTRPGYTF.

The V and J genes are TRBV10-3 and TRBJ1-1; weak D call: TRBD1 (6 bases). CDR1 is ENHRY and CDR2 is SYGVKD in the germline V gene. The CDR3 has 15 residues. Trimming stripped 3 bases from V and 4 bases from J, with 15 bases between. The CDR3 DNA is TGTGCCATCAGTGACGGTAGAGGGGGATCCACTGAAGCTTTCTTT. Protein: CAISDGRGGSTEAFF.

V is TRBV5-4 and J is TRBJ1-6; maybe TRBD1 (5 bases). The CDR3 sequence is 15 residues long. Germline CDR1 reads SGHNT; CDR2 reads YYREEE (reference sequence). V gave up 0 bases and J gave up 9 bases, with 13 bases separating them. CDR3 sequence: CASSLVGGSGSPLHF. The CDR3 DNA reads TGTGCCAGCAGCTTGGTCGGGGGTTCGGGTTCACCCCTCCACTTT. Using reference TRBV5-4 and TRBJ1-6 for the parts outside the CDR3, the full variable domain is ETGVTQSPTHLIKTRGQQVTLRCSSQSGHNTVSWYQQALGQGPQFIFQYYREEENGRGNFPPRFSGLQFPNYSSELNVNALELDDSALYLCASSLVGGSGSPLHFGNGTRLTVT.

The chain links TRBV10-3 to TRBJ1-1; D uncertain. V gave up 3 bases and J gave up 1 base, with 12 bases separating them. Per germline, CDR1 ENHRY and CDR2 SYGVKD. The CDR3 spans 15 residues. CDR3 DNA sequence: TGTGCCATCAGTGACCCTATGATTAGGAACACTGAAGCTTTCTTT. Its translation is CAISDPMIRNTEAFF.

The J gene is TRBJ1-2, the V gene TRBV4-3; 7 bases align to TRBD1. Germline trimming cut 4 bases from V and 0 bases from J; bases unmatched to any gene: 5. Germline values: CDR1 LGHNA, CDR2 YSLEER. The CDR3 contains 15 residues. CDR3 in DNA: TGCGCCAGCAGCCTACAGGGGATAGCTAACTATGGCTACACCTTC. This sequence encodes CASSLQGIANYGYTF.

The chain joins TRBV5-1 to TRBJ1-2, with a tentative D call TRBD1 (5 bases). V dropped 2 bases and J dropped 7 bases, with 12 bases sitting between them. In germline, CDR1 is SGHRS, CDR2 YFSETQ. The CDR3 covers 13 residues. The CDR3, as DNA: TGCGCCAGCAGCTTAGGAGGGGATGGTGGCTACACCTTC. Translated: CASSLGGDGGYTF.

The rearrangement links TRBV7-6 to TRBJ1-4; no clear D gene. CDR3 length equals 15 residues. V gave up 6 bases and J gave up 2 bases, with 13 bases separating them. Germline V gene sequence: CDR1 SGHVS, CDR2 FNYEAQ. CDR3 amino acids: CASRRGSSTNEKLFF. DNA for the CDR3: TGTGCCAGCAGACGGGGTTCCTCCACTAATGAAAAACTGTTTTTT.

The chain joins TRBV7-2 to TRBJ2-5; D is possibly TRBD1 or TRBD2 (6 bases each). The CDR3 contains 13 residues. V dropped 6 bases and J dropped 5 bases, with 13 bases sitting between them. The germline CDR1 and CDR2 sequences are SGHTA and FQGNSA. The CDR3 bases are TGTGCCAGCAGGAGGGGGGCCGTTGAGACCCAGTACTTC. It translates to CASRRGAVETQYF.

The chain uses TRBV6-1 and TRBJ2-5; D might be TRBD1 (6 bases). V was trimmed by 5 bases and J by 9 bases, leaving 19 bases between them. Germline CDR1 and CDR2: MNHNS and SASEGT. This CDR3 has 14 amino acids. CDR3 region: CASSRTPTQGPQYF. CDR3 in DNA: TGTGCCAGCAGTCGTACGCCCACTCAGGGGCCCCAGTACTTC.

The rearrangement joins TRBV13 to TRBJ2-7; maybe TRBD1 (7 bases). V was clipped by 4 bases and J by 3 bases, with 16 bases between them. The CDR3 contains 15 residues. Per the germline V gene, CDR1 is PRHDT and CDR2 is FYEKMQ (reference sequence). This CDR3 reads CASSSQGGSYYEQYF. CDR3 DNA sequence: TGTGCCAGCAGCTCGCAGGGGGGCAGTTACTACGAGCAGTACTTC.

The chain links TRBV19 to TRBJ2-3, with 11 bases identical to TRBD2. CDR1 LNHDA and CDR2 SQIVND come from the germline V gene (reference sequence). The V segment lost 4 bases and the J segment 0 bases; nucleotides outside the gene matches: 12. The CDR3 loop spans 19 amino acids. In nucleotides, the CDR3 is TGTGCCAGTAGTAGGAAACTAGCGGGGGACGATATTAGCACAGATACGCAGTATTTT. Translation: CASSRKLAGDDISTDTQYF. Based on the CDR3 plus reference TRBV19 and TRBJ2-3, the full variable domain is DGGITQSPKYLFRKEGQNVTLSCEQNLNHDAMYWYRQDPGQGLRLIYYSQIVNDFQKGDIAEGYSVSREKKESFPLTVTSAQKNPTAFYLCASSRKLAGDDISTDTQYFGPGTRLTVL.

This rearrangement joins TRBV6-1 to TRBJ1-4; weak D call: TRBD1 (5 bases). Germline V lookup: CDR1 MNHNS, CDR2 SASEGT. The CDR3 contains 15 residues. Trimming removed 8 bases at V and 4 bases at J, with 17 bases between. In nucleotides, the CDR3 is TGTGCCAGCGAACCACCGGGGCGGATTAATGAAAAACTGTTTTTT. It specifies CASEPPGRINEKLFF.

CDR3 region: CASSLLLGNQPQHF. In nucleotides, the CDR3 is TGTGCCAGCAGTTTACTATTGGGGAATCAGCCCCAGCATTTT. The V and J genes are TRBV28 and TRBJ1-5; D uncertain. The germline gives CDR1 MDHEN, CDR2 SYDVKM. The CDR3 has 14 residues. Trimming took 2 bases from V and 4 from J, leaving 9 bases between them.

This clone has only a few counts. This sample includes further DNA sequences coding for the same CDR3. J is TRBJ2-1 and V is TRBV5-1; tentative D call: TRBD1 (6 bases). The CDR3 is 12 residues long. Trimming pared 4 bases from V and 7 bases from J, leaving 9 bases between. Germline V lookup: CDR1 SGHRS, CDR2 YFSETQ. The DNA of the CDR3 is TGCGCCAGCAGCCTACAGGGAAATGAGCAGTTCTTC. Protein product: CASSLQGNEQFF.

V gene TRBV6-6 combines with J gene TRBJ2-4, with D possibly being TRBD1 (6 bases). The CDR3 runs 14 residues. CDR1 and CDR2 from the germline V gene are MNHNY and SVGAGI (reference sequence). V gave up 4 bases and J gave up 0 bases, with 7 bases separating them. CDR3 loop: CASSWGLAKNIQYF. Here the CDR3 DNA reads TGTGCCAGCAGTTGGGGGCTAGCCAAAAACATTCAGTACTTC.